The source of this TCR beta chain is a study of identical twins. TCRdb itself ran the 5' RACE reads through MiXCR, one entry per CDR3 protein. This table has approximately 1.8 million distinct CDR3 sequences, 32% appearing once. General study results and limits: Sharing of beta out-of-frame sequences by twins showed a weaker excess.

Concerning this clonotype: Its antigen is undetermined.

Each donor was a healthy Caucasian. Deletions cut 5 bases from V and 6 bases from J, with 14 bases between. The CDR3 is 12 amino acids. Germline V gene data show CDR1 as DFQATT and CDR2 as SNEGSKA (reference sequence). Material: cord blood. The chain uses TRBV20-1 and TRBJ2-7; no clear D. The source of this sequence is a newborn girl in good health. Here the CDR3 DNA reads TGCAGTGCTGCCCCGGGCGTGGCCGAGCAGTACTTC. Amino acids: CSAAPGVAEQYF.